This TCR beta chain was observed in a study of blood T cell repertoires in COVID-19. Whole-study context: Italy, Spain and the United States were the sources of the convalescent and acute COVID-19 samples.

Trimming pared 0 bases from V and 5 bases from J, leaving 13 bases between. The CDR3 is 15 residues long. Germline V gives CDR1 MNHEY, CDR2 SVGAGI. The assay was immunoSEQ multiplex PCR, and TCRdb's table has in-frame clones only and misses some. The repertoire has fewer than 700,000 clones, about 89% of them found once; the top ten carry about 8.2%. The source is a woman between 45 and 65 years old with COVID-19, enrolled during active disease. The specimen sequenced was peripheral blood. This chain uses TRBV6-5 with TRBJ1-1; TRBD1 might be the D (6 bases). CDR3 region: CASSYSSQGRTEAFF. The CDR3, as DNA: TGTGCCAGCAGTTACTCGTCCCAGGGGCGGACTGAAGCTTTCTTT.